The TCR beta chain under discussion was sequenced for a study of early T cells in non-severe SARS-CoV-2 infection. From the 5' RACE reads, TCRdb called clonotypes with MiXCR, one entry per CDR3 protein. Of roughly 110,000 distinct CDR3 sequences in the sample, around 10% are singletons; the top ten hold about 7.6%. V gave up 8 bases and J gave up 6 bases, with 17 bases separating them. Per germline, CDR1 SGHTA and CDR2 FQGNSA. This CDR3 contains 13 residues. Material: whole blood. The receptor's source is an adult who was a healthcare worker with PCR-confirmed SARS-CoV-2 infection or an uninfected control (not recorded which). This rearrangement joins TRBV7-2 to TRBJ2-7; tentatively, D is TRBD2 (6 bases). CDR3 region: CASSGVRISEQYF. The CDR3 nucleotides are TGTGCCAGCTCGGGGGTTAGGATAAGCGAGCAGTACTTC. Full variable domain (remainder filled in from reference TRBV7-2 and TRBJ2-7): GAGVSQSPSNKVTEKGKDVELRCDPISGHTALYWYRQSLGQGLEFLIYFQGNSAPDKSGLPSDRFSAERTGGSVSTLTIQRTQQEDSAVYLCASSGVRISEQYFGPGTRLTVT.